A single sample gave rise to the 2 T cell receptor beta chains below, sequenced in a study of control samples from healthy donors and cancer patients. TCRdb's table, derived via immunoSEQ multiplex PCR, lists solely in-frame clones and lacks some. The data show roughly 100,000 clones, 92% seen once. The sequenced sample consisted of blood. All receptors come from a woman aged 18-29 years in good health.

This clone was picked up one time. The chain employs TRBV7-9 and TRBJ2-5; 7 bases line up with TRBD1. With 1 base clipped from V and 5 bases from J, the junction kept 4 bases outside the gene matches. There are 14 residues in the CDR3. Germline lookup yields CDR1 SEHNR and CDR2 FQNEAQ (reference sequence). CDR3 protein: CASSLVGGGETQYF. The CDR3 DNA reads as TGTGCCAGCAGCTTAGTAGGGGGCGGGGAGACCCAGTACTTC.

This chain links TRBV10-2 with TRBJ2-2, with 10 bases lining up with TRBD2. Trimming at V came to 8 bases and at J to 0 bases, leaving 6 bases not matched to a gene. The CDR3 has 16 residues. CDR1 is WSHSY, CDR2 SAAADI, per germline. The CDR3 protein is CASETSGNTNTGELFF. The CDR3 region has the DNA TGCGCCAGCGAAACTAGCGGGAACACGAACACCGGGGAGCTGTTTTTT.